A single sample gave rise to the 17 T cell receptor beta chains below, sequenced in a study of siplizumab effects on memory and regulatory T cells. Clones were sequenced by immunoSEQ multiplex PCR, and TCRdb holds only the in-frame ones, with some missing. The sample lists more than 85,000 clones; 85% to 95% were seen once. Source material: Tregs sorted from blood. The receptors were sampled from a human donor in good health.

The chain combines TRBV5-1 with TRBJ2-2; 7 bases match TRBD2. CDR3 length: 15 amino acids. Unmatched junction bases numbered 8, after V lost 7 bases and J lost 2 bases. From germline, CDR1 is SGHRS and CDR2 YFSETQ. Written as DNA, the CDR3 is TGCGCCAGCCGTCTGAGCGGGATTAACACCGGGGAGCTGTTTTTT. It is translated as CASRLSGINTGELFF. The entire variable domain, with the rest obtained from reference TRBV5-1 and TRBJ2-2, is as follows: KAGVTQTPRYLIKTRGQQVTLSCSPISGHRSVSWYQQTPGQGLQFLFEYFSETQRNKGNFPGRFSGRQFSNSRSEMNVSTLELGDSALYLCASRLSGINTGELFFGEGSRLTVL.

This chain uses TRBV2 with TRBJ2-3; D perhaps matches TRBD2 (6 bases). Germline lookup yields CDR1 SNHLY and CDR2 FYNNEI. The CDR3 has 16 amino acids. Trimming removed 3 bases from V and 4 bases from J, with 17 bases in between. The CDR3 DNA reads TGTGCCAGCAGTGATTACGGGGGACCTACGGCAGATACGCAGTATTTT. Translation: CASSDYGGPTADTQYF. Combining the CDR3 with reference TRBV2 and TRBJ2-3 gives the whole variable domain EPEVTQTPSHQVTQMGQEVILRCVPISNHLYFYWYRQILGQKVEFLVSFYNNEISEKSEIFDDQFSVERPDGSNFTLKIRSTKLEDSAMYFCASSDYGGPTADTQYFGPGTRLTVL.

The J gene is TRBJ2-3, the V gene TRBV6-6, with D perhaps TRBD2 (7 bases). From germline, CDR1 is MNHNY and CDR2 SVGAGI (reference sequence). The CDR3 is 16 amino acids. V gave up 0 bases and J gave up 2 bases, with 12 bases separating them. CDR3 sequence: CASSYSGGGYTDTQYF. CDR3 sequence (DNA): TGTGCCAGCAGTTACTCAGGGGGAGGGTACACAGATACGCAGTATTTT.

This clone appeared once. In nucleotides, the CDR3 is TGTGCCAGCAGCCAAGATCCTCCTGGACAGAACGTTAACTATGGCTACACCTTC. This codes for CASSQDPPGQNVNYGYTF. This rearrangement joins TRBV4-2 to TRBJ1-2; TRBD1 is a possible D gene (6 bases). CDR1 and CDR2 from the germline V gene are LGHNA and YNFKEQ. CDR3 size: 18 residues. V lost 0 bases and J 1 base, leaving 18 bases between the germline ends.

V and J are TRBV19 and TRBJ2-3; 11 bases match TRBD2. V lost 8 bases, J lost 3 bases, and 4 bases stayed unmatched. Germline V gene data show CDR1 as LNHDA and CDR2 as SQIVND (reference sequence). The CDR3 spans 14 residues. The CDR3 DNA reads as TGTGCCAGTCGCCTAGCGGGAGGTACAGATACGCAGTATTTT. Protein sequence: CASRLAGGTDTQYF.

The CDR3 DNA reads TGTGCCAGCAGTCGGATGGGGGGACACGGCACCGGGGAGCTGTTTTTT. It yields the protein CASSRMGGHGTGELFF. V is TRBV27 and J is TRBJ2-2, with D perhaps given as TRBD1 or TRBD2 (6 bases each). The length of the CDR3 is 16 residues. Germline values: CDR1 MNHEY, CDR2 SMNVEV (reference sequence). Between the trimmed V and J ends, which lost 5 bases and 4 bases, there was a span of 17 bases.

The chain uses TRBV7-2 and TRBJ2-1; 8 bases are shared with TRBD1. Germline V lookup: CDR1 SGHTA, CDR2 FQGNSA. V lost 3 bases, J lost 9 bases, and 7 bases stayed unmatched. This CDR3 contains 14 residues. CDR3 loop: CASSLGRGQLEQFF. The CDR3 coding sequence is TGTGCCAGCAGCTTGGGCAGGGGGCAGCTTGAGCAGTTCTTC.

This chain connects TRBV4-1 to TRBJ1-2; D might be TRBD1 (5 bases). Trimming stripped 8 bases from V and 0 bases from J, with 10 bases between. Per germline, CDR1 MGHRA and CDR2 YSYEKL. The CDR3 has 13 residues. CDR3 amino acids: CASGGSANYGYTF. DNA of the CDR3: TGCGCCAGCGGGGGGTCAGCTAACTATGGCTACACCTTC.

This chain connects TRBV6-6 to TRBJ2-5; perhaps TRBD1 as D (7 bases). Trimming removed 7 bases at V and 1 base at J, with 16 bases between. CDR3 length: 15 amino acids. Germline V gene lookup returns CDR1 MNHNY and CDR2 SVGAGI (reference sequence). Here the CDR3 reads CASIRQGLPQETQYF. Here the CDR3 DNA reads TGTGCCAGCATTAGACAGGGACTCCCCCAAGAGACCCAGTACTTC.

The rearrangement joins TRBV28 to TRBJ2-7; no reliable D call. This CDR3 is 12 amino acids long. V was cut by 6 bases and J by 5 bases, with 11 bases left in between. CDR1 MDHEN and CDR2 SYDVKM come from the germline V gene. The CDR3 here is CASRQSYNEQYF. The CDR3 DNA follows: TGTGCCAGCAGGCAATCCTACAACGAGCAGTACTTC. The complete variable domain, with remaining parts taken from reference TRBV28 and TRBJ2-7, reads DVKVTQSSRYLVKRTGEKVFLECVQDMDHENMFWYRQDPGLGLRLIYFSYDVKMKEKGDIPEGYSVSREKKERFSLILESASTNQTSMYLCASRQSYNEQYFGPGTRLTVT.

This clone came up a few times. The rearrangement uses TRBV30 and TRBJ1-1; tentatively, D is TRBD1 (5 bases). The CDR3 loop spans 12 amino acids. The germline V gene has CDR1 GTSNPN and CDR2 SVGIG (reference sequence). Trimming pared 2 bases from V and 8 bases from J, leaving 12 bases between. CDR3 in amino acids: CAWSPRQLEAFF. The CDR3 DNA sequence: TGTGCCTGGAGTCCACGACAGTTAGAAGCTTTCTTT.

The gene calls are TRBV28 and TRBJ2-3; 7 bases are shared with TRBD2. V lost 5 bases and J lost 2; bases outside the gene matches: 4. This CDR3 is 14 amino acids long. Germline values: CDR1 MDHEN, CDR2 SYDVKM. The CDR3 DNA follows: TGTGCCAGCAGTCGGCGGGAGTCCACAGATACGCAGTATTTT. Translating it yields CASSRRESTDTQYF. The full variable domain, with the rest looked up from reference TRBV28 and TRBJ2-3, is DVKVTQSSRYLVKRTGEKVFLECVQDMDHENMFWYRQDPGLGLRLIYFSYDVKMKEKGDIPEGYSVSREKKERFSLILESASTNQTSMYLCASSRRESTDTQYFGPGTRLTVL.

The rearrangement uses TRBV18 and TRBJ2-5; 8 positions agree with TRBD1. Germline CDR1 KGHSH, CDR2 LQKENI. The CDR3 runs 16 residues. V lost 2 bases to trimming and J lost 4 bases; unmatched junction nucleotides: 9. The CDR3 DNA sequence: TGTGCCAGCTCACCAGGTTCCAGGGGGCTGTTAGAGACCCAGTACTTC. As protein: CASSPGSRGLLETQYF.

The chain is built from TRBV6-5 and TRBJ2-7; TRBD2 matches 10 bases. The V gene end was trimmed by 5 bases and the J gene end by 6 bases; junction bases not matched to a gene: 7. CDR3 length: 14 amino acids. Germline CDR1 is MNHEY and CDR2 is SVGAGI. CDR3 loop: CASSPSGRGFEQYF. DNA of the CDR3: TGTGCCAGCAGTCCTAGCGGGAGAGGCTTCGAGCAGTACTTC.

This chain links TRBV19 with TRBJ2-7, with 11 positions matching TRBD2. The V segment lost 6 bases and the J segment 6 bases; nucleotides outside the gene matches: 10. The CDR3 covers 15 residues. CDR1 LNHDA and CDR2 SQIVND come from the germline V gene (reference sequence). The CDR3 region is CASSPPSGRRSEQYF. CDR3 sequence (DNA): TGTGCCAGTAGCCCTCCTAGCGGGAGGAGGTCCGAGCAGTACTTC.

The gene calls are TRBV20-1 and TRBJ2-7, with D uncertain. The CDR3 extends over 11 amino acids. Between the trimmed V and J ends, which lost 2 bases and 7 bases, there was a span of 9 bases. CDR1 and CDR2 from the germline V gene are DFQATT and SNEGSKA (reference sequence). CDR3 nucleotides: TGCAGTGCTAGACAACTCAGGGAGCAGTACTTC. Translation gives CSARQLREQYF.

The CDR3 region is CASSLVGGPQEQYF. CDR3 DNA: TGTGCCAGCAGTTTAGTGGGAGGGCCTCAAGAGCAGTACTTC. This chain uses TRBV28 with TRBJ2-7; 7 bases fit TRBD2. Germline loops: CDR1 MDHEN, CDR2 SYDVKM. Trimming removed 2 bases from V and 7 bases from J; junction bases left unmatched: 8. The CDR3 covers 14 residues.